Presented here are 31 T cell receptor beta chains from one specimen sequenced in a study of T cells expressing NK-cell markers. TCRdb reworked the 5' RACE reads into one entry per CDR3 protein, no DNA. This repertoire includes a few hundred thousand distinct CDR3 sequences. The material sequenced was blood T cells: a sorted CD56 or NKG2C T cell subset, CD4+ or CD8+ T cells, or bulk PBMC T cells (not recorded which). The receptors were gathered from a young man in good health.

This chain connects TRBV5-1 to TRBJ1-1; TCRdb indicates TRBD1, and absent DNA this call remains unverified. The CDR3 sequence is 15 residues long. The germline CDR1 and CDR2 sequences are SGHRS and YFSETQ. This chain's CDR3 is CASSFSPRDPAEAFF.

J is TRBJ2-3 and V is TRBV20-1; as DNA is missing, the TRBD1 call by TCRdb cannot be tested. CDR1 is DFQATT, CDR2 SNEGSKA, per germline (reference sequence). This CDR3 has 14 amino acids. CDR3 protein: CSQGGGGTTDTQYF.

V and J are TRBV11-2 and TRBJ2-3. Per the germline V gene, CDR1 is SGHAT and CDR2 is FQNNGV. This CDR3 spans 14 amino acids. The CDR3 spells CASSLGAVGDTQYF.

The chain combines TRBV7-6 with TRBJ1-1. The germline V gene has CDR1 SGHVS and CDR2 FNYEAQ. The length of the CDR3 is 15 residues. This CDR3 is CASSLDGGLNTEAFF. The complete variable domain, with remaining parts taken from reference TRBV7-6 and TRBJ1-1, reads GAGVSQSPRYKVTKRGQDVALRCDPISGHVSLYWYRQALGQGPEFLTYFNYEAQQDKSGLPNDRFSAERPEGSISTLTIQRTEQRDSAMYRCASSLDGGLNTEAFFGQGTRLTVV.

The genes are TRBV10-3 and TRBJ2-2; absent DNA, TCRdb's TRBD2 call cannot be checked. Germline CDR1 reads ENHRY; CDR2 reads SYGVKD. The CDR3 length is 14 residues. CDR3 region: CAANSGRFPGELFF.

This rearrangement joins TRBV20-1 to TRBJ2-7; TCRdb's D call of TRBD2 is untestable without DNA. The CDR3 loop spans 16 amino acids. CDR1 DFQATT and CDR2 SNEGSKA come from the germline V gene (reference sequence). The CDR3 sequence: CSARGLAGADLYEQYF.

The chain recombines TRBV4-3 with TRBJ2-7; as DNA is missing, the TRBD1 call by TCRdb cannot be tested. The CDR3 covers 15 residues. Germline V gene lookup returns CDR1 LGHNA and CDR2 YSLEER. The CDR3 protein is CASSLRDREDYEQYF.

The chain recombines TRBV29-1 with TRBJ2-1; TCRdb's D call, TRBD1, is unchecked because there is no DNA. Looked up from germline, CDR1 is SQVTM and CDR2 is ANQGSEA. This CDR3 comprises 13 residues. CDR3 protein: CSVHPQGNNEQFF.

The chain carries TRBV3-1 and TRBJ1-4; TCRdb outputs TRBD1, but without DNA this stays unchecked. Germline CDR1 and CDR2: LGHDT and YNNKEL (reference sequence). The CDR3 totals 13 residues. CDR3 sequence: CASSRFQMGRLFF.

This sequence joins TRBV25-1 and TRBJ1-2; TCRdb's D call, TRBD1, is unchecked because there is no DNA. The CDR3 consists of 16 residues. The germline V gene has CDR1 MGHDK and CDR2 SYGVNS. The CDR3 here is CASSDNYNGGQYGYTF.

V is TRBV24-1 and J is TRBJ2-1; TCRdb designates TRBD1, a call that cannot be tested without DNA. The CDR3 runs 15 residues. Germline V gene lookup returns CDR1 KGHDR and CDR2 SFDVKD. CDR3 sequence reads: CATSVHRDTYNEQFF.

The rearrangement uses TRBV18 and TRBJ2-7; TCRdb's assignment of TRBD1 cannot be checked, as there is no DNA. Looked up from germline, CDR1 is KGHSH and CDR2 is LQKENI. The CDR3 spans 14 residues. The CDR3 spells CASSPGAGLYEQYF.

This chain connects TRBV4-3 to TRBJ2-7; TCRdb designates TRBD2, a call that cannot be tested without DNA. The length of the CDR3 is 14 residues. The V gene's germline CDR1 is LGHNA and CDR2 YSLEER. CDR3 amino acids: CASSFGGRVGEQYF.

V is TRBV5-6 and J is TRBJ2-1; there is no DNA to check the TCRdb D call of TRBD2. This CDR3 is built from 14 residues. Looked up from germline, CDR1 is SGHDT and CDR2 is YYEEEE. The chain's CDR3 is CASSLPAAGDEQFF.

V and J are TRBV20-1 and TRBJ2-1; TCRdb outputs TRBD2, but without DNA this stays unchecked. The CDR3 length is 15 residues. Germline V gene lookup returns CDR1 DFQATT and CDR2 SNEGSKA (reference sequence). CDR3 residues: CSAAEGLAGRNEQFF.

The J gene is TRBJ1-5, the V gene TRBV6-1. CDR3 length: 15 amino acids. CDR1 MNHNS and CDR2 SASEGT come from the germline V gene. The CDR3 loop reads CASSDPGTSNQPQHF.

This chain joins TRBV6-6 and TRBJ1-1. The CDR3 has 12 residues. Germline loops: CDR1 MNHNY, CDR2 SVGAGI (reference sequence). This CDR3 is CASSRGTAEAFF.

The CDR3 protein is CASRFFFLLGLDEQFF. V usage is TRBV12-2 and J usage is TRBJ2-1; TCRdb reports TRBD2, a call that lacks DNA to check it against. TRBV12-2 is a pseudogene segment. This CDR3 is 16 amino acids long.

The rearrangement links TRBV20-1 to TRBJ2-3; TCRdb's D call of TRBD2 is untestable without DNA. The germline V gene has CDR1 DFQATT and CDR2 SNEGSKA (reference sequence). The CDR3 runs 13 residues. The CDR3 is CSVGLAGGNTQYF.

J is TRBJ2-1 and V is TRBV4-2; TCRdb's D call, TRBD2, is unchecked because there is no DNA. This CDR3 has 16 amino acids. CDR1 is LGHNA, CDR2 YNFKEQ, per germline. The CDR3 sequence is CASSSTPSGPYNEQFF.

The rearrangement links TRBV4-3 to TRBJ2-1. CDR1 LGHNA and CDR2 YSLEER come from the germline V gene. The CDR3 sequence is 15 residues long. The CDR3 loop reads CASSQDGNSYNEQFF.

The genes are TRBV30 and TRBJ1-5; the D call from TCRdb, TRBD1, cannot be confirmed without DNA. The germline V gene encodes CDR1 GTSNPN and CDR2 SVGIG (reference sequence). This CDR3 is 13 amino acids long. The CDR3 is CAWASGGIQPQHF.

V gene TRBV7-9 combines with J gene TRBJ2-2; the D call from TCRdb, TRBD2, cannot be confirmed without DNA. The CDR3 totals 17 residues. Germline V gene lookup returns CDR1 SEHNR and CDR2 FQNEAQ (reference sequence). The CDR3 here is CASSLARLAGGPGELFF.

The chain carries TRBV12-3 or TRBV12-4 and TRBJ1-2; TCRdb gives TRBD1 as the D gene, but with no DNA this cannot be confirmed. This CDR3 is built from 15 residues. CDR3 loop: CASSLSGERGYGYTF.

This chain links TRBV4-3 with TRBJ1-6. The CDR3 runs to 16 residues. Germline V gene lookup returns CDR1 LGHNA and CDR2 YSLEER. The CDR3: CASSQDPGSYNSPLHF.

The V call is TRBV5-4, the J call TRBJ2-2; TCRdb names TRBD1, which stays unverified in the absence of DNA. This CDR3 comprises 16 residues. The germline gives CDR1 SGHNT, CDR2 YYREEE (reference sequence). The CDR3 sequence: CASSPPGQGTTGELFF.

V gene TRBV12-3 or TRBV12-4 combines with J gene TRBJ2-6. The CDR3 spans 13 residues. CDR3 protein: CATCRSGANVLTF.

The gene calls are TRBV29-1 and TRBJ2-3; the TCRdb D gene call, TRBD2, has no DNA to confirm it. This CDR3 is 16 amino acids long. Looked up from germline, CDR1 is SQVTM and CDR2 is ANQGSEA. The CDR3 spells CSVEPRRLAGGDTQYF.

The gene calls are TRBV20-1 and TRBJ1-2. This CDR3 region has 14 residues. Germline V CDR1 and CDR2: DFQATT, SNEGSKA (reference sequence). The CDR3 sequence is CSARDVQGYYGYTF.

The V and J genes are TRBV19 and TRBJ2-1. The CDR3 has 13 residues. Germline V gene sequence: CDR1 LNHDA, CDR2 SQIVND (reference sequence). CDR3 region: CASKMSGQNEQFF. Looking up the rest from reference TRBV19 and TRBJ2-1 gives the full variable domain: DGGITQSPKYLFRKEGQNVTLSCEQNLNHDAMYWYRQDPGQGLRLIYYSQIVNDFQKGDIAEGYSVSREKKESFPLTVTSAQKNPTAFYLCASKMSGQNEQFFGPGTRLTVL.

The chain carries TRBV18 and TRBJ1-5; with no DNA, the TCRdb D assignment of TRBD1 cannot be verified. This CDR3 has 16 amino acids. The germline gives CDR1 KGHSH, CDR2 LQKENI. The CDR3 sequence is CASSRIGERSGQPQHF.